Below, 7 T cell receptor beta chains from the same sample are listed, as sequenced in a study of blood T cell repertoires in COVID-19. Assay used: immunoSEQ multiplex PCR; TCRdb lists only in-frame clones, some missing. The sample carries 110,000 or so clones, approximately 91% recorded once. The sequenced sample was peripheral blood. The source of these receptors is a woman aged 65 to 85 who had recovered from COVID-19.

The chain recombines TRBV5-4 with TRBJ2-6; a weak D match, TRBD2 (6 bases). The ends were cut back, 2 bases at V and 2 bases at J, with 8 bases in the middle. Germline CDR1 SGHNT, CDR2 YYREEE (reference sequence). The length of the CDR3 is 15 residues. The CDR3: CASSLPGAGANVLTF. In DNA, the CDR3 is TGTGCCAGCAGCTTACCGGGGGCTGGGGCCAACGTCCTGACTTTC.

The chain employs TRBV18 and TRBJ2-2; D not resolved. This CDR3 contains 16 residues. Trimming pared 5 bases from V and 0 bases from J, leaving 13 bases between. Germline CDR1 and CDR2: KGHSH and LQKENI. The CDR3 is CASSSLGPSNTGELFF. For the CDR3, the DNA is TGTGCCAGCTCAAGTTTGGGCCCCTCGAACACCGGGGAGCTGTTTTTT.

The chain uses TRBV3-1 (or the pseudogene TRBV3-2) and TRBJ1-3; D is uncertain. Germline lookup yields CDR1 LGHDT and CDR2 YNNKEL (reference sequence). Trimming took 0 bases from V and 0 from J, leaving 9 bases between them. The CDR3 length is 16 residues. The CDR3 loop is CASSQEQVLSGNTIYF. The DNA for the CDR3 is TGTGCCAGCAGCCAAGAGCAGGTTCTCTCTGGAAACACCATATATTTT.

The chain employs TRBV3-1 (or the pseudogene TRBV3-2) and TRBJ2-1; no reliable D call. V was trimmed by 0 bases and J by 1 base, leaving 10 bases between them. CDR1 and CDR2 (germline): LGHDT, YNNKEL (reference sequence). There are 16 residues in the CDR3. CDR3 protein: CASSQEDTASYNEQFF. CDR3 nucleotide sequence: TGTGCCAGCAGCCAAGAAGACACAGCTTCCTACAATGAGCAGTTCTTC.

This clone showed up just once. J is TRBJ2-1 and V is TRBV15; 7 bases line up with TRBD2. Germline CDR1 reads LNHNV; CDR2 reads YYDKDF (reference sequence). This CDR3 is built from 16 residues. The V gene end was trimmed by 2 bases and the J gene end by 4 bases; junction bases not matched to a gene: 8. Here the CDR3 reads CATSRSGAGRYNEQFF. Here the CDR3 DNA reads TGTGCCACCAGCAGATCCGGAGCGGGAAGGTACAATGAGCAGTTCTTC.

The CDR3 DNA is TGTGCCAGCAGCTCCCCCTCTAGCGGTAAAAATGACGGGCAGTTCTTC. It is translated as CASSSPSSGKNDGQFF. J is TRBJ2-1 and V is TRBV12-1; the D call of TRBD2 is as the table states it, not checked on the DNA. TRBV12-1 is given as a pseudogene. The length of the CDR3 is 16 residues.

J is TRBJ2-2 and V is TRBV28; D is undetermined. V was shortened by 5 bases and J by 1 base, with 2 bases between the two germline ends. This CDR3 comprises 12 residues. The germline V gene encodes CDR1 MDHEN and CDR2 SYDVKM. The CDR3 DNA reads TGTGCCAGCAGTCGGAACACCGGGGAGCTGTTTTTT. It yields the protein CASSRNTGELFF. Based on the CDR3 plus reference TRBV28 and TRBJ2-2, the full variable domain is DVKVTQSSRYLVKRTGEKVFLECVQDMDHENMFWYRQDPGLGLRLIYFSYDVKMKEKGDIPEGYSVSREKKERFSLILESASTNQTSMYLCASSRNTGELFFGEGSRLTVL.